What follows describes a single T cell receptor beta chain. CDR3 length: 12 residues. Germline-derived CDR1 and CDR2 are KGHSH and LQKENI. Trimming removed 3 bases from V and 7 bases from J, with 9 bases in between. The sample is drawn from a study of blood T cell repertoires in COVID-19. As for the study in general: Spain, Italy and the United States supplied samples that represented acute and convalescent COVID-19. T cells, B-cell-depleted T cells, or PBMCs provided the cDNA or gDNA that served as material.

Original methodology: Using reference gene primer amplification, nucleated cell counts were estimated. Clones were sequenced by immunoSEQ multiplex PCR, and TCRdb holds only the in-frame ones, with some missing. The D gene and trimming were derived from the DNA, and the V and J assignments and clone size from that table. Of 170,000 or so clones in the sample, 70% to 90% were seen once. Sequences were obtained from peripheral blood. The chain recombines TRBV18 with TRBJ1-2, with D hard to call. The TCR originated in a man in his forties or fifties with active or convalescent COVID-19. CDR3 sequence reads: CASSPGVGGYTF. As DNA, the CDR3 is TGTGCCAGCTCACCCGGGGTAGGTGGCTACACCTTC.